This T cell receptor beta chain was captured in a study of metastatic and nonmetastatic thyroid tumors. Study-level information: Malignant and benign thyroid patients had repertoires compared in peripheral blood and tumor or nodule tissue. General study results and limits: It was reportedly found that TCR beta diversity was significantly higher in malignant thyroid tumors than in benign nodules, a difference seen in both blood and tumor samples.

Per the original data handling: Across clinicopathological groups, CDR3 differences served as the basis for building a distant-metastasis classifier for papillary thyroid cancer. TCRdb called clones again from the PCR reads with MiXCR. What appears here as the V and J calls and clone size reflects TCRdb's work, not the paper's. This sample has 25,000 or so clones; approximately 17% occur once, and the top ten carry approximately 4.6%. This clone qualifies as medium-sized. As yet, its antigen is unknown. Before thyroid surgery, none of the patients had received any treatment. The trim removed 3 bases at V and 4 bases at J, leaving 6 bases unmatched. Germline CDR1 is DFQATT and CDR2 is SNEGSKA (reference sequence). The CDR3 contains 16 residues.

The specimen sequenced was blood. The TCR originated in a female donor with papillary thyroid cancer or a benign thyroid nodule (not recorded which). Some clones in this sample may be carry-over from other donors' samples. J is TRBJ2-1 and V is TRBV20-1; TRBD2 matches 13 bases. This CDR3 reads CSARDGTSGTYNEQFF. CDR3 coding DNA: TGCAGTGCTAGGGATGGGACTAGCGGGACTTACAATGAGCAGTTCTTC.